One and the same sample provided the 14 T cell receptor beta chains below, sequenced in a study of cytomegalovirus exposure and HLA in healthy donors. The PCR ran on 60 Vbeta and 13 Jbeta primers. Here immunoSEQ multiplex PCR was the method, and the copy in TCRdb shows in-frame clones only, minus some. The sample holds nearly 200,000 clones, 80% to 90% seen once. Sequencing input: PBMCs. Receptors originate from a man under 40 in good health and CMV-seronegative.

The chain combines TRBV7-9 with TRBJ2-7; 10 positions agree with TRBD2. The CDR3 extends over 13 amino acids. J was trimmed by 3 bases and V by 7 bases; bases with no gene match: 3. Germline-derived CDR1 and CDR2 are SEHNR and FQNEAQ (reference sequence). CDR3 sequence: CASTSSGSYEQYF. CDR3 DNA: TGTGCCAGCACTTCTAGCGGGAGCTACGAGCAGTACTTC.

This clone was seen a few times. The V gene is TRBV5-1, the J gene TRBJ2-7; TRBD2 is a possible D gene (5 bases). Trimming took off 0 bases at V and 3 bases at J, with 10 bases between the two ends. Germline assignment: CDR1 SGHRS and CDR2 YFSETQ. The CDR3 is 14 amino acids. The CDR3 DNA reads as TGCGCCAGCAGCTTGGGACGGGAAAACTACGAGCAGTACTTC. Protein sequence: CASSLGRENYEQYF.

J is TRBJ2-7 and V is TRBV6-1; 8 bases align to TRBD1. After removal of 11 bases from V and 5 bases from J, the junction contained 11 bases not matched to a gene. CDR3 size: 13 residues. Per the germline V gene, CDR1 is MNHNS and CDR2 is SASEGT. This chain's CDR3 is CASRTGNTNEQYF. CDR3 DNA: TGTGCCTCTCGGACAGGGAATACGAACGAGCAGTACTTC.

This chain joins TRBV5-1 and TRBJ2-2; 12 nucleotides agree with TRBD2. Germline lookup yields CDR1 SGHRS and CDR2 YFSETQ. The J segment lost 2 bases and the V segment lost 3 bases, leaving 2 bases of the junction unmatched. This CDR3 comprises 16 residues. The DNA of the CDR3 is TGCGCCAGCAGCTCGACTAGCGGGAGTAACACCGGGGAGCTGTTTTTT. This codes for CASSSTSGSNTGELFF.

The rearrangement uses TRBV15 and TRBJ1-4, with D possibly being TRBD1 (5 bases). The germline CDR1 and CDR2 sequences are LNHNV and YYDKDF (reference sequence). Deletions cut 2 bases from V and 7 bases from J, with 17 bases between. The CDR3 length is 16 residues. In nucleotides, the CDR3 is TGTGCCACCAGCAGAAGACGGACAAATGAAGGTGAAAAACTGTTTTTT. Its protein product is CATSRRRTNEGEKLFF.

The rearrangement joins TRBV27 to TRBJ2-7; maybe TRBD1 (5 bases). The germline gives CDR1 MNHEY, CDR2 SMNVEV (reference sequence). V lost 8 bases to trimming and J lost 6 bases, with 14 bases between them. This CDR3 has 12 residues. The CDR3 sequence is CASGQHTSEQYF. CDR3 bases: TGTGCCAGCGGACAACATACGTCCGAGCAGTACTTC.

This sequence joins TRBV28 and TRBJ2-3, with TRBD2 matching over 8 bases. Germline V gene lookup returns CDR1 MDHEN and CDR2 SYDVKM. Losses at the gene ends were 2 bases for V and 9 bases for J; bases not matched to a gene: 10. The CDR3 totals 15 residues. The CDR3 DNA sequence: TGTGCCAGCAGTTTAAGGCGGGGGGTACGGGGGACGCAGTATTTT. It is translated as CASSLRRGVRGTQYF.

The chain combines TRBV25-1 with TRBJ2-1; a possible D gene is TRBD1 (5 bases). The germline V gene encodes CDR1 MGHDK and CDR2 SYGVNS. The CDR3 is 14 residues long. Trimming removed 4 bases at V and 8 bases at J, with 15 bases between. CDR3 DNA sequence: TGTGCCAGCAGTGCCCAGGGAAGGGGTGATGAGCAGTTCTTC. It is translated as CASSAQGRGDEQFF. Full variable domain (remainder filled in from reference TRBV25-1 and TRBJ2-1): EADIYQTPRYLVIGTGKKITLECSQTMGHDKMYWYQQDPGMELHLIHYSYGVNSTEKGDLSSESTVSRIRTEHFPLTLESARPSHTSQYLCASSAQGRGDEQFFGPGTRLTVL.

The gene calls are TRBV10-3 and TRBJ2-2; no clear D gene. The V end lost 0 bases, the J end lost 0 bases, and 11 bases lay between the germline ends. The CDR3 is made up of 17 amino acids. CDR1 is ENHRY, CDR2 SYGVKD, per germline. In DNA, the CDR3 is TGTGCCATCAGTGAGTCGGCAGGCTTCGCGAACACCGGGGAGCTGTTTTTT. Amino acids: CAISESAGFANTGELFF.

CDR3 sequence (DNA): TGCGCCAGCAGCTCAAGACAGGGAGAGTCGTACGAGCAGTACTTC. As protein: CASSSRQGESYEQYF. The chain employs TRBV5-1 and TRBJ2-7, with 7 positions matching TRBD1. With 3 bases clipped from V and 4 bases from J, the junction kept 10 bases outside the gene matches. CDR1 is SGHRS and CDR2 is YFSETQ in the germline V gene. The CDR3 contains 15 residues.

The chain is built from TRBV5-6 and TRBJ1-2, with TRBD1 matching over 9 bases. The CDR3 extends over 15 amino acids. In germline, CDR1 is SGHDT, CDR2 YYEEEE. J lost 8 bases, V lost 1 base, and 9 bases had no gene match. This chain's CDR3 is CASSLYAGQGKGYTF. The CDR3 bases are TGTGCCAGCAGCTTGTATGCGGGACAGGGAAAAGGCTACACCTTC.

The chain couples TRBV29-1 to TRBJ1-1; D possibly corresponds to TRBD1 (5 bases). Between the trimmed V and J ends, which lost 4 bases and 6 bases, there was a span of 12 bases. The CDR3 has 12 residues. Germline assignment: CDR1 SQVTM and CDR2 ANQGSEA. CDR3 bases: TGCAGCGTTGTTGGCAGGGCAGCTGAAGCTTTCTTT. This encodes CSVVGRAAEAFF.

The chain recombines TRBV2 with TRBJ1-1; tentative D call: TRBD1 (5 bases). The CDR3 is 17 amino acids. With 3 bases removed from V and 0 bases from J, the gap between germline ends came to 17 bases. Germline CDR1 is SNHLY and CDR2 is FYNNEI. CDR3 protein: CASSEVRTRRMNTEAFF. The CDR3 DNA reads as TGTGCCAGCAGTGAGGTTCGGACACGAAGAATGAACACTGAAGCTTTCTTT.

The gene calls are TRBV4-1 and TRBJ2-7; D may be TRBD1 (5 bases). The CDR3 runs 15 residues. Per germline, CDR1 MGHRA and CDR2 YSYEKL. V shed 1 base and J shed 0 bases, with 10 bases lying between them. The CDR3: CASSQVDSPSYEQYF. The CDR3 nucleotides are TGCGCCAGCAGCCAAGTAGACAGTCCCTCCTACGAGCAGTACTTC.